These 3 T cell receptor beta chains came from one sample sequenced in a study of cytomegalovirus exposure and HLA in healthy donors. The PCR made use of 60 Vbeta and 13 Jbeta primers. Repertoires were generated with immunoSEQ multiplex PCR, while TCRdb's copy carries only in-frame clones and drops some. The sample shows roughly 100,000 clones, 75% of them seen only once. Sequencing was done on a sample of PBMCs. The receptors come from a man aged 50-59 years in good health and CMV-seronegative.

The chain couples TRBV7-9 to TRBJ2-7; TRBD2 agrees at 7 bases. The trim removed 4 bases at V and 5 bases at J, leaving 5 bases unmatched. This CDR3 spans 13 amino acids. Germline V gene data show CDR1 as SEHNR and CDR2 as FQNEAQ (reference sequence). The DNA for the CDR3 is TGTGCCAGCAGCTCGTGGGGGGGTGACGAGCAGTACTTC. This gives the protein CASSSWGGDEQYF.

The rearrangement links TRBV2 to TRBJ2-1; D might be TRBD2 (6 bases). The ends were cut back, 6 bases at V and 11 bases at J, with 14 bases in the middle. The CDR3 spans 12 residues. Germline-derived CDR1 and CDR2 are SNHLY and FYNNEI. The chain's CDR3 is CASRRAGGQQFF. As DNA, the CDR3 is TGTGCCAGCAGGAGGGCCGGGGGTCAGCAGTTCTTC.

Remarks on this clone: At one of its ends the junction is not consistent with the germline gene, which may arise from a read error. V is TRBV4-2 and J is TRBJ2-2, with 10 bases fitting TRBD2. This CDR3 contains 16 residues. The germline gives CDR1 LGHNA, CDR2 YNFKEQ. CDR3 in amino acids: CASKRTSGTSSGELFF. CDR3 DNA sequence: TGTGCCAGTAAACGGACTAGCGGAACCTCATCTGGGGAACTGTTTTTT.